A single sample gave rise to the 10 T cell receptor beta chains below, sequenced in a study of CD8+ T cells in alopecia areata. Reverse transcription of extracted RNA yielded cDNA, which provided the sequencing template. Sequenced by immunoSEQ multiplex PCR; TCRdb stores in-frame clones only, minus some. This table has about 94,000 clones, about two thirds appearing once. The treatment here: oral pan-JAK inhibitor, 5-10 mg twice daily. This specimen consisted of CD8+ T cells sorted from blood, obtained at approximately week 42, from a patient treated with tofacitinib. The receptors stem from a human donor with alopecia areata.

The V gene is TRBV29-1, the J gene TRBJ1-2; D is unclear. Germline CDR1 reads SQVTM; CDR2 reads ANQGSEA. This CDR3 contains 14 residues. The V end was cut by 0 bases, the J end by 4 bases, with 12 bases between. CDR3 nucleotide sequence: TGCAGCGTTGAAGATCCAGGCCAGCGCTATGGCTACACCTTC. Translating gives CSVEDPGQRYGYTF. Based on the CDR3 plus reference TRBV29-1 and TRBJ1-2, the full variable domain is SAVISQKPSRDICQRGTSLTIQCQVDSQVTMMFWYRQQPGQSLTLIATANQGSEATYESGFVIDKFPISRPNLTFSTLTVSNMSPEDSSIYLCSVEDPGQRYGYTFGSGTRLTVV.

The V call is TRBV7-3, the J call TRBJ2-4; TRBD1 matches at 7 bases. Trimming at V came to 4 bases and at J to 12 bases, leaving 6 bases not matched to a gene. Germline V gives CDR1 SGHTA, CDR2 FQGTGA. The CDR3 is 12 amino acids. The CDR3 region is CASSSPGTAQYF. In DNA form, the CDR3 reads TGTGCCAGCAGCTCACCCGGGACAGCTCAGTACTTC.

The chain is built from TRBV6-5 and TRBJ1-6; 12 nucleotides align to TRBD1. This CDR3 has 15 amino acids. V gave up 7 bases and J gave up 6 bases; unmatched junction bases: 4. The germline V gene encodes CDR1 MNHEY and CDR2 SVGAGI. For the CDR3, the DNA is TGTGCCAGCAAAATGGGACAGGGGGCTAATTCACCCCTCCACTTT. It specifies CASKMGQGANSPLHF.

CDR3 loop: CSVQQGAAEAFF. The CDR3 nucleotides read TGCAGCGTTCAACAGGGGGCAGCTGAAGCTTTCTTT. The V and J genes are TRBV29-1 and TRBJ1-1; TRBD1 aligns across 9 bases. V lost 5 bases and J lost 6; bases outside the gene matches: 4. The CDR3 has 12 residues. Looked up from germline, CDR1 is SQVTM and CDR2 is ANQGSEA.

This clone has more than one count but fewer than ten. The chain links TRBV29-1 to TRBJ2-3; maybe TRBD2 (5 bases). The V and J ends lost 7 bases and 6 bases respectively, with 17 bases between them. The CDR3 length is 13 residues. Germline loops: CDR1 SQVTM, CDR2 ANQGSEA. The CDR3 DNA is TGCAGCGCTGACGGAGGAGAGACGGATACGCAGTATTTT. Translation gives CSADGGETDTQYF.

The gene calls are TRBV4-3 and TRBJ2-7; 9 nucleotides line up with TRBD1. The junction had 5 bases not matched to a gene; V was cut back by 5 bases and J by 0 bases. CDR1 is LGHNA, CDR2 YSLEER, per germline. This CDR3 has 15 amino acids. The CDR3 DNA reads as TGCGCCAGCAGCGCTGGGACAGGGCTCTCCTACGAGCAGTACTTC. Amino acids: CASSAGTGLSYEQYF.

The chain combines TRBV25-1 with TRBJ1-1; D gene unclear. CDR1 and CDR2 from the germline V gene are MGHDK and SYGVNS. Deletions cut 5 bases from V and 4 bases from J, with 11 bases between. The CDR3 is 13 amino acids. DNA for the CDR3: TGTGCCAGCAGTTATGCTAGTAGCACTGAAGCTTTCTTT. Translated: CASSYASSTEAFF.

The chain joins TRBV2 to TRBJ1-1; D remains ambiguous. Between the trimmed V and J ends, which lost 5 bases and 9 bases, there was a span of 13 bases. CDR1 SNHLY and CDR2 FYNNEI come from the germline V gene. The CDR3 loop spans 12 amino acids. In nucleotides, the CDR3 is TGTGCCAGCAGTTGGCAGGAGCCCCAAGCTTTCTTT. This encodes CASSWQEPQAFF.

This clone was observed a handful of times. The rearrangement uses TRBV4-3 and TRBJ2-3; D ambiguous. Trimming took 2 bases from V and 1 from J, leaving 10 bases between them. The length of the CDR3 is 15 residues. The V gene's germline CDR1 is LGHNA and CDR2 YSLEER. CDR3 sequence: CASSQTESGTDTQYF. The CDR3 DNA follows: TGCGCCAGCAGCCAAACAGAGTCAGGCACAGATACGCAGTATTTT.

The CDR3: CASSLDVGRYGYTF. CDR3 sequence (DNA): TGTGCCAGCAGCTTAGATGTAGGACGATATGGCTACACCTTC. V and J are TRBV7-8 and TRBJ1-2; D is unclear. CDR3 length equals 14 residues. V lost 1 base and J lost 5, with 11 bases in between. The germline CDR1 and CDR2 sequences are SGHVS and FQNEAQ.